Listed below are T cell receptor beta chains from one sample, sequenced in a study of cytomegalovirus exposure and HLA in healthy donors. Using immunoSEQ multiplex PCR, the repertoire was profiled, and TCRdb retains in-frame clones only, with some absent. The sample includes 200,000 or so clones, 84% of them seen just once. The sequenced material came from PBMCs. Source of these receptors: a man younger than 35 in good health and CMV-seropositive. CDR3s include the opening cysteine and the closing phenylalanine or tryptophan. The D gene is left open where the match is weak. Some rows have no size entry. The others give once, few or many, or a class for an expanded clone.

abundance	v_gene	d_gene	j_gene	CDR3nt	CDR3aa
-	TRBV27	-	TRBJ2-3	TGTGCCAGCAGTCCCCCGGGATCCGGGAGAGATACGCAGTATTTT	CASSPPGSGRDTQYF
once	TRBV7-3	TRBD1	TRBJ2-7	TGTGCCAGCAGCGACGACAGGGCCTCCTACGAGCAGTACTTC	CASSDDRASYEQYF
-	TRBV29-1	TRBD1	TRBJ1-4	TGCAGCGTGGGACAGGGGACTAATGAAAAACTGTTTTTT	CSVGQGTNEKLFF
-	TRBV27	-	TRBJ2-2	TGTGCCAGCAGTTTATCCCCGGGAGCGGAGAACACCGGGGAGCTGTTTTTT	CASSLSPGAENTGELFF
few	TRBV9	TRBD1	TRBJ2-5	TGTGCCAGCAGCGCGCCGAGACAGGGTGGAGAGACCCAGTACTTC	CASSAPRQGGETQYF
-	TRBV5-4	TRBD2	TRBJ2-3	TGTGCCAGCAGCCCCAGGCGGGGGGCAGATACGCAGTATTTT	CASSPRRGADTQYF
-	TRBV13	-	TRBJ1-3	TGTGCCAGCAGCTCCACAAGTCGAAACACCATATATTTT	CASSSTSRNTIYF
-	TRBV7-9	-	TRBJ2-2	TGTGCCAGCAGCTTCGGGAACCTGAACACCGGGGAGCTGTTTTTT	CASSFGNLNTGELFF
-	TRBV9	TRBD1	TRBJ1-1	TGTGCCAGCAGCGTAGGTGGGACAGGGGTCCCTGAAGCTTTCTTT	CASSVGGTGVPEAFF
-	TRBV30	TRBD1	TRBJ1-2	TGTGCCTGGAGCGACAGGGGATGGAGTGGCTACACCTTC	CAWSDRGWSGYTF
-	TRBV29-1	TRBD1	TRBJ1-2	TGCAGCGTGGCGACAGGGCCTGGCTTCTATGGCTACACCTTC	CSVATGPGFYGYTF
-	TRBV30	-	TRBJ2-7	TGTGCCTGGCAAGATGAAAGGAGGACCTACGAGCAGTACTTC	CAWQDERRTYEQYF
few	TRBV5-6	TRBD2	TRBJ2-7	TGTGCCAGCGAGATAGGACTAGGGACCTACGAGCAGTACTTC	CASEIGLGTYEQYF
-	TRBV19	TRBD2	TRBJ2-5	TGTGCCAGTAACCCCCGAGCGGGGATTCAAGAGACCCAGTACTTC	CASNPRAGIQETQYF
few	TRBV6-5	-	TRBJ1-1	TGTGCCACCTCATCGCGGGGGGTACAGGGCACTGAAGCTTTCTTT	CATSSRGVQGTEAFF
-	TRBV19	TRBD1	TRBJ2-7	TGTGCCAGTAGTATGCTGCCGGGACAGGGGGTGAGGGAGCAGTACTTC	CASSMLPGQGVREQYF
-	TRBV19	-	TRBJ2-7	TGTGCCAGTAGTCTTGGGACTGGGGTAGGGTACTACGAGCAGTACTTC	CASSLGTGVGYYEQYF
-	TRBV18	-	TRBJ1-1	TGTGCCAGCTCAGATGGGGGCGGGACTGAAGCTTTCTTT	CASSDGGGTEAFF
-	TRBV9	TRBD2	TRBJ2-7	TGTGCCAGCAGCGTAGGTCCTAGCGGGAGCTACGAGCAGTACTTC	CASSVGPSGSYEQYF
-	TRBV28	-	TRBJ1-2	TGTGCCGCAGGGTTTGGCTACACCTTC	CAAGFGYTF
-	TRBV5-6	TRBD1	TRBJ2-5	TGTGCCAGCAGCGCCCGTACGGACAGGTACCAAGAGACCCAGTACTTC	CASSARTDRYQETQYF
once	TRBV27	TRBD2	TRBJ2-6	TGTGCCAGCAGTTTATCTTTAGCGGGGTACTCTGGGGCCAACGTCCTGACTTTC	CASSLSLAGYSGANVLTF
-	TRBV6-1	-	TRBJ1-5	TGTGCCAGCAGTGGTCCCGACAACTTCCACGTCTATCAGCCCCAGCATTTT	CASSGPDNFHVYQPQHF
-	TRBV14	-	TRBJ2-3	TGTGCCAGCAGCCAAAAGCGGTACACAGATACGCAGTATTTT	CASSQKRYTDTQYF
-	TRBV4-3	-	TRBJ2-7	TGCGCCAGCAGCCAAGATGGGCAGAACTCCTTCGAGCAGTACTTC	CASSQDGQNSFEQYF
-	TRBV19	TRBD2	TRBJ2-3	TGTGCCAGTTGGCAAAGCGGGAGTCCCCCAGATACGCAGTATTTT	CASWQSGSPPDTQYF
-	TRBV29-1	-	TRBJ2-7	TGCAGCGTTGAAGGGGCGCTACCAGGGGAGCAGTACTTC	CSVEGALPGEQYF
-	TRBV4-1	-	TRBJ1-2	TGCGCCAGCAGCCAAGATGGGGGCAGGGACTATGGCTACACCTTC	CASSQDGGRDYGYTF
-	TRBV2	TRBD2	TRBJ2-5	TGTGCCAGCCAATCCAGCTCGGGAGGGCTTCAGACCCAGTACTTC	CASQSSSGGLQTQYF
-	TRBV28	-	TRBJ2-3	TGTGCCAGCAGTTTTCTCAGGGTTGGTACGCAGTATTTT	CASSFLRVGTQYF
-	TRBV18	TRBD2	TRBJ2-2	TGTGCCAGCTCACCAGGCCGGGAGGACACCGGGGAGCTGTTTTTT	CASSPGREDTGELFF
-	TRBV5-4	TRBD2	TRBJ2-5	TGTGCCAGCAGCTCTAGCGGAGAGAACCAAGAGACCCAGTACTTC	CASSSSGENQETQYF
-	TRBV11-2	TRBD2	TRBJ2-1	TGTGCCAGCAGCTTAACGGGGGGCAATGAGCAGTTCTTC	CASSLTGGNEQFF
-	TRBV7-3	TRBD2	TRBJ2-7	TGTGCCAGCAGCTTAACGGGGAGGGGCCCCTACGAGCAGTACTTC	CASSLTGRGPYEQYF
-	TRBV9	TRBD2	TRBJ2-7	TGTGCCAGCAGCAATAGGACTAGCAGCACCTACGAGCAGTACTTC	CASSNRTSSTYEQYF
-	TRBV6-1	-	TRBJ1-3	TGTGCCAGCAGTGAAGCGCGGGGCCTTGGTGGAAACACCATATATTTT	CASSEARGLGGNTIYF
-	TRBV9	-	TRBJ2-2	TGTGCCAGCAGCGCAAAGGGGGAATGGAACACCGGGGAGCTGTTTTTT	CASSAKGEWNTGELFF
many	TRBV30	-	TRBJ1-1	TGTGCCTGGCGGCGGGGGAGGACTGAAGCTTTCTTT	CAWRRGRTEAFF
-	TRBV7-5	-	TRBJ2-5	TGTGTCAGAAGCTTGGGCCCCCCGGGGGGCGAGACCCAGTACTTC	CVRSLGPPGGETQYF
once	TRBV5-5	-	TRBJ2-7	TGTGCCAGCAGCTGGCCCCTTTCCGAGCAGTACTTC	CASSWPLSEQYF
once	TRBV28	-	TRBJ2-7	TGTGCCAGCAGTTCCTCGGACAGACCCTACGAGCAGTACTTC	CASSSSDRPYEQYF
-	TRBV5-6	TRBD1	TRBJ2-7	TGTGCCAGCAGCTTGGGTACGGGACAGGGTAGGAGGGAGCAGTACTTC	CASSLGTGQGRREQYF
-	TRBV11-2	TRBD2	TRBJ2-1	TGTGCCAGCAGCTTAGATCCCCTAGCGGGTGAGCAGTTCTTC	CASSLDPLAGEQFF
-	TRBV29-1	TRBD1	TRBJ2-1	TGCAGCGTGGAACGACAGGGGAGTTCCTACAATGAGCAGTTCTTC	CSVERQGSSYNEQFF
-	TRBV27	TRBD1	TRBJ2-7	TGTGCCAGCAGTCCGATGACAGGGAGCTCCTACGAGCAGTACTTC	CASSPMTGSSYEQYF
-	TRBV25-1	-	TRBJ2-4	TGTGCCAGCAGGGGGAGGATAGCCAAAAACATTCAGTACTTC	CASRGRIAKNIQYF
-	TRBV6-1	-	TRBJ2-4	TGTGCCAGCAGTGAATGGGGTGCTGGAGGAAACATTCAGTACTTC	CASSEWGAGGNIQYF
once	TRBV6-4	TRBD1	TRBJ1-4	TGTGCCAGCAGTGGACGAGACAGGGGGCGCAGGACTAATGAAAAACTGTTTTTT	CASSGRDRGRRTNEKLFF
-	TRBV7-7	-	TRBJ2-5	TGTGCCAGCAGCCCTAGGTCCAGCCAAGAGACCCAGTACTTC	CASSPRSSQETQYF
-	TRBV19	TRBD1	TRBJ1-2	TGTGCCAGTGAGGGACAGGGGGCTTTGCTTGACTCCTACACCTTC	CASEGQGALLDSYTF
-	TRBV6-4	-	TRBJ2-2	TGTGCCAGCAGTGACGGGCCCACCGGGGAGCTGTTTTTT	CASSDGPTGELFF
few	TRBV9	TRBD2	TRBJ2-5	TGTGCCAGCAGCACGGGACTAGCGGGAGTACAGACCCAGTACTTC	CASSTGLAGVQTQYF